This TCR beta chain was found in a study of OX40 agonist ivuxolimab in advanced cancers. About the study: Six ivuxolimab dose levels, 0.01 to 10 mg/kg, were given intravenously every 2 weeks. Partial responses were achieved by three patients, of whom one had hepatocellular carcinoma and two had cutaneous melanoma.

Produced via immunoSEQ multiplex PCR; TCRdb's table is partial and in-frame only. The table includes tens of thousands of clones, approximately 80% detected once. V lost 5 bases to trimming and J lost 3 bases; unmatched junction nucleotides: 11. The CDR3 length is 16 residues. The V gene's germline CDR1 is SGHNT and CDR2 YENEEA. The sample here was CD4+ or CD8+ T cells sorted from blood, taken in a trial of the OX40 agonist ivuxolimab. The sequence was collected from an adult with an advanced solid tumor such as melanoma, head and neck, liver or kidney cancer. This chain uses TRBV11-3 with TRBJ1-2, with 8 nucleotides matching TRBD1. CDR3 nucleotides: TGTGCCAGCAGCACCCGGACAGGGCGGATCGACTATGGCTACACCTTC. Amino acid sequence: CASSTRTGRIDYGYTF.